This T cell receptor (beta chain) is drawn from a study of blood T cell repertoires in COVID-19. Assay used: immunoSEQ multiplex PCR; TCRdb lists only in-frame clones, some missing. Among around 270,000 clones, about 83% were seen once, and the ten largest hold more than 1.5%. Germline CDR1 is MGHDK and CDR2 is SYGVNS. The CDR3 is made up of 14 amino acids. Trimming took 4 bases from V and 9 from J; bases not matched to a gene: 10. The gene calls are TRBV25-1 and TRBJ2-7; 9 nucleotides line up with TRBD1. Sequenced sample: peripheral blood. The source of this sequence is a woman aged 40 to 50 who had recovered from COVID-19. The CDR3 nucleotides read TGTGCCAGCAGTGCCGGGGACAGGGCCAAGATGCAGTACTTC. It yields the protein CASSAGDRAKMQYF.